Following are 6 T cell receptor beta chains from one sample sequenced in a study of T cell changes during pregnancy in multiple sclerosis. Clones were sequenced by immunoSEQ multiplex PCR, and TCRdb holds only the in-frame ones, with some missing. The sample includes around 35,000 clones, 90% of them seen just once. The sample was CD8+ T cells from peripheral blood mononuclear cells, taken in the first trimester of pregnancy. The receptors come from a female donor with multiple sclerosis, enrolled in a pregnancy study.

V gene TRBV27 combines with J gene TRBJ2-7, with 8 bases aligning to TRBD2. The CDR3 loop spans 14 amino acids. The V and J ends lost 4 bases and 3 bases, in that order; junction bases with no gene match: 5. CDR1 is MNHEY, CDR2 SMNVEV, per germline (reference sequence). The CDR3 sequence is CASSSGGGNYEQYF. In nucleotides, the CDR3 is TGTGCCAGCAGTTCCGGGGGGGGCAACTACGAGCAGTACTTC.

The chain has TRBV27 and TRBJ2-1; D may be TRBD2 (5 bases). Trimming cost V 4 bases and J 5 bases, with 18 bases left between them. Germline CDR1 and CDR2: MNHEY and SMNVEV (reference sequence). The CDR3 is 16 residues long. In DNA, the CDR3 is TGTGCCAGCAGTTCTCAAGGACTGTTGTACGACAATGAGCAGTTCTTC. Its protein is CASSSQGLLYDNEQFF.

The chain links TRBV7-9 to TRBJ1-2; D is ambiguous. Germline-derived CDR1 and CDR2 are SEHNR and FQNEAQ (reference sequence). The CDR3 sequence is 14 residues long. V lost 5 bases and J lost 6, with 16 bases in between. As DNA, the CDR3 is TGTGCCAGCAGCAGGGAGGAGGGAGCCAATGGCTACACCTTC. It specifies CASSREEGANGYTF. Filled out from reference TRBV7-9 and TRBJ1-2, the complete variable domain reads DTGVSQNPRHKITKRGQNVTFRCDPISEHNRLYWYRQTLGQGPEFLTYFQNEAQLEKSRLLSDRFSAERPKGSFSTLEIQRTEQGDSAMYLCASSREEGANGYTFGSGTRLTVV.

The V and J genes are TRBV6-5 and TRBJ2-7, with TRBD1 matching 7 bases. V was pared by 2 bases and J by 7 bases, with 11 bases of the junction left unmatched. Germline assignment: CDR1 MNHEY and CDR2 SVGAGI. The length of the CDR3 is 15 residues. This chain's CDR3 is CASSYRQGAAWEQYF. The CDR3 coding sequence is TGTGCCAGCAGTTACCGACAGGGTGCGGCGTGGGAGCAGTACTTC.

The chain carries TRBV9 and TRBJ1-4; TRBD1 aligns across 9 bases. The CDR3 contains 17 residues. Per germline, CDR1 SGDLS and CDR2 YYNGEE. The V segment lost 4 bases and the J segment 4 bases; nucleotides outside the gene matches: 11. The CDR3 nucleotides read TGTGCCAGCAGCCTCGGGACAGGGCGTTCTGGTAATGAAAAACTGTTTTTT. Its translation: CASSLGTGRSGNEKLFF.

The genes are TRBV28 and TRBJ2-7; perhaps TRBD1 as D (6 bases). This CDR3 spans 14 amino acids. The V end lost 6 bases, the J end lost 5 bases, and 17 bases lay between the germline ends. The V gene's germline CDR1 is MDHEN and CDR2 SYDVKM. CDR3 nucleotide sequence: TGTGCCAGCAGCTATTACAGGGAGAGGGACGAGCAGTACTTC. Translation: CASSYYRERDEQYF.